This TCR beta chain derives from a study of long-term antiretroviral therapy in people with HIV. Study overall: The earliest samples predate the 2015 immediate-ART recommendation by about a decade. Whole-study results and caveats: Once patients were on ART, diversity went higher but still fell short of transplant donor controls.

In the case of this clone: Its antigen remains unidentified.

All participants with HIV were treated in the United States. The CDR3 runs to 14 residues. The germline V gene encodes CDR1 LNHDA and CDR2 SQIVND (reference sequence). Trimming cost V 5 bases and J 8 bases, with 15 bases left between them. immunoSEQ v3.0 was run at survey level. This table comes from immunoSEQ multiplex PCR, and its TCRdb copy is limited to in-frame clones, with some not included. The data show about 15,000 clones, just over 90% seen once. The origin of this receptor is a woman aged 40 to 50 with HIV. The rearrangement joins TRBV19 to TRBJ1-4; a weak D match, TRBD1 (5 bases). Here the sequenced sample was unsorted PBMCs, taken 0.6 years after starting antiretroviral therapy. DNA for the CDR3: TGTGCCAGTAGTTCCGGGACCGGAGGGGAAAAACTGTTTTTT. It translates to CASSSGTGGEKLFF.